This T cell receptor beta chain was captured in a study of cytomegalovirus exposure and HLA in healthy donors. This clone has more than one count but fewer than ten. The antigen is unknown. The PCR had 60 Vbeta and 13 Jbeta primers. The data were produced by immunoSEQ multiplex PCR, yet TCRdb's version contains in-frame clones alone and is incomplete. The sample lists around 100,000 clones, 76% occurring once. Trimming took 6 bases from V and 1 from J, leaving 12 bases between them. This CDR3 is 14 amino acids long. Germline CDR1 reads ENHRY; CDR2 reads SYGVKD. General study results and limits: The likely explanation for a cluster of highly shared sequence variants was sequencing artifact. Later analysis associated a missense DCLRE1C variant with TCR beta V- and J-gene trimming.

The sequence was collected from a man between 35 and 55 years old in good health and CMV-seronegative. Sample: PBMCs. The chain links TRBV10-3 to TRBJ1-1; maybe TRBD1 (6 bases). The CDR3 region has the DNA TGTGCCATCAGACAGGGAACCCAGAACACTGAAGCTTTCTTT. Protein: CAIRQGTQNTEAFF.